A single sample gave rise to the 12 T cell receptor beta chains below, sequenced in a study of shared clonotypes between healthy human individuals. Terminally differentiated effector memory CD45RA+ cells were left out of the naive CD8 fraction, which was CD45RO-negative and positively selected for CCR7. Some clones are missing from TCRdb's copy, which holds only in-frame ones; the method was immunoSEQ multiplex PCR. The sample yields around 600,000 clones, 95% to 98% seen once. Sequencing was carried out using naive CD8+ T cells sorted from blood. These receptors all stem from a man aged 30 to 45 in good health.

V is TRBV27 and J is TRBJ1-1, with unresolved D. The V and J ends lost 5 bases and 4 bases respectively, with 23 bases between them. This CDR3 spans 17 amino acids. Germline V CDR1 and CDR2: MNHEY, SMNVEV (reference sequence). The CDR3 bases are TGTGCCAGCAGTCCCCCCCCGAAGAGCAGGATGGGCACTGAAGCTTTCTTT. This encodes CASSPPPKSRMGTEAFF.

The chain is built from TRBV7-3 and TRBJ1-1; no definite D call. This CDR3 is 16 amino acids long. The V gene's germline CDR1 is SGHTA and CDR2 FQGTGA. With 0 bases removed from V and 1 base from J, the gap between germline ends came to 12 bases. In nucleotides, the CDR3 is TGTGCCAGCAGCTTAACTCGCCGGACGAGGAACACTGAAGCTTTCTTT. Protein product: CASSLTRRTRNTEAFF.

In its sample, this clone was seen once. This sequence joins TRBV7-9 and TRBJ1-3; maybe TRBD1 (6 bases). The germline V gene encodes CDR1 SEHNR and CDR2 FQNEAQ (reference sequence). Trimming took 7 bases from V and 2 from J, leaving 12 bases between them. The CDR3 spans 14 residues. CDR3 nucleotides: TGTGCCAGCACCCAACAGGGTGCTGGAAACACCATATATTTT. It codes for CASTQQGAGNTIYF. The entire variable domain, with the rest obtained from reference TRBV7-9 and TRBJ1-3, is as follows: DTGVSQNPRHKITKRGQNVTFRCDPISEHNRLYWYRQTLGQGPEFLTYFQNEAQLEKSRLLSDRFSAERPKGSFSTLEIQRTEQGDSAMYLCASTQQGAGNTIYFGEGSWLTVV.

The gene calls are TRBV15 and TRBJ2-7; D may match TRBD1 or TRBD2 (5 bases each). The CDR3 is 15 amino acids. Trimming stripped 5 bases from V and 6 bases from J, with 20 bases between. CDR1 is LNHNV and CDR2 is YYDKDF in the germline V gene (reference sequence). The CDR3, as DNA: TGTGCCACCAGCCGTTACCGGGACGCCTCGGGCGAGCAGTACTTC. It translates to CATSRYRDASGEQYF.

V usage is TRBV5-8 and J usage is TRBJ1-5, with 12 positions matching TRBD1. Germline assignment: CDR1 SGHTS and CDR2 YDEGEE. This CDR3 has 15 residues. The V and J ends lost 4 bases and 6 bases, in that order; junction bases with no gene match: 5. The CDR3 nucleotides read TGTGCCAGCAGCCTGGGACAGGGGGCGAGTCAGCCCCAGCATTTT. Translation: CASSLGQGASQPQHF.

The rearrangement joins TRBV6-1 to TRBJ1-2; D gene ambiguous. Germline V gene sequence: CDR1 MNHNS, CDR2 SASEGT. Deletions cut 7 bases from V and 2 bases from J, with 14 bases between. This CDR3 is 14 amino acids long. CDR3 DNA sequence: TGTGCCAGCATTTTGACCAGGAGCAACTATGGCTACACCTTC. As protein: CASILTRSNYGYTF.

This chain joins TRBV28 and TRBJ1-2; a weak D match, TRBD1 (5 bases). V lost 3 bases and J lost 4, with 12 bases in between. This CDR3 is built from 14 residues. The germline V gene encodes CDR1 MDHEN and CDR2 SYDVKM. In DNA form, the CDR3 reads TGTGCCAGCAGTTTGGGTGGGGGTCGCTATGGCTACACCTTC. Translating it yields CASSLGGGRYGYTF.

The chain recombines TRBV12-5 with TRBJ1-1, with 7 bases fitting TRBD1. This CDR3 contains 13 residues. Looked up from germline, CDR1 is LGHNT and CDR2 is FRNRAP. With V trimmed by 8 bases and J by 4 bases, 7 bases remained unmatched. The CDR3 bases are TGTGCTAGTAAGGGGGCGCGTGGCACTGAAGCTTTCTTT. This encodes CASKGARGTEAFF.

The V gene is TRBV5-1, the J gene TRBJ2-7; TRBD1 matches at 9 bases. The CDR3 contains 11 residues. Germline V lookup: CDR1 SGHRS, CDR2 YFSETQ. The ends lost 0 bases at V and 11 bases at J; junction bases unmatched: 0. DNA for the CDR3: TGCGCCAGCAGCTTGGGGGACAGGGAGTACTTC. As protein: CASSLGDREYF. The full variable domain, with the rest looked up from reference TRBV5-1 and TRBJ2-7, is KAGVTQTPRYLIKTRGQQVTLSCSPISGHRSVSWYQQTPGQGLQFLFEYFSETQRNKGNFPGRFSGRQFSNSRSEMNVSTLELGDSALYLCASSLGDREYFGPGTRLTVT.

The J gene is TRBJ2-3, the V gene TRBV7-9, with TRBD2 matching 7 bases. The CDR3 sequence is 15 residues long. Germline CDR1 is SEHNR and CDR2 is FQNEAQ (reference sequence). The ends lost 5 bases at V and 2 bases at J; junction bases unmatched: 7. CDR3 residues: CASSKLAPHTDTQYF. CDR3 nucleotides: TGTGCCAGCAGCAAACTAGCGCCGCACACAGATACGCAGTATTTT.

V is TRBV5-1 and J is TRBJ2-3; D may be TRBD2 (6 bases). The V gene lost 5 bases and the J gene lost 2 bases, with 12 bases spanning the gap. This CDR3 region has 14 residues. Germline lookup yields CDR1 SGHRS and CDR2 YFSETQ. The CDR3 region is CASRIGGFTDTQYF. DNA for the CDR3: TGCGCCAGCAGAATAGGAGGGTTCACAGATACGCAGTATTTT.

The V call is TRBV18, the J call TRBJ2-5; TRBD2 matches at 13 bases. Germline assignment: CDR1 KGHSH and CDR2 LQKENI. The CDR3 runs to 19 residues. V lost 6 bases, J lost 2 bases, and 15 bases stayed unmatched. The CDR3 here is CASSRTSGRAVLQQETQYF. DNA of the CDR3: TGTGCCAGCTCCCGCACTAGCGGGAGGGCGGTACTACAACAAGAGACCCAGTACTTC.